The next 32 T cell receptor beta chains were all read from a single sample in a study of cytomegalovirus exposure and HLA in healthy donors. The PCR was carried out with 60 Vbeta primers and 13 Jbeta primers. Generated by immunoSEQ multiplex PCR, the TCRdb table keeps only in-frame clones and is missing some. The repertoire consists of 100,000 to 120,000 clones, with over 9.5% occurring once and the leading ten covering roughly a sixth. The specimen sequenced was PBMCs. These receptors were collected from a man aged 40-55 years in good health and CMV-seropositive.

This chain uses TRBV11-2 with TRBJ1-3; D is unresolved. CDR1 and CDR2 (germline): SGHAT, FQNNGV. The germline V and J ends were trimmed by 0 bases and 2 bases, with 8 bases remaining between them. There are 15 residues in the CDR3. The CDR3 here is CASSLDLAAGNTIYF. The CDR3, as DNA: TGTGCCAGCAGCTTAGATTTGGCCGCTGGAAACACCATATATTTT.

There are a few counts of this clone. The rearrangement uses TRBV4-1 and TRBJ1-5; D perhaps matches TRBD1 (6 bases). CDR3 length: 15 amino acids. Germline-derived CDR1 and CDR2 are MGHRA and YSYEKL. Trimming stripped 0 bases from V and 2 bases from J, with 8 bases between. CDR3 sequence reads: CASSQEGHGNQPQHF. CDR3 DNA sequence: TGCGCCAGCAGCCAAGAGGGACACGGCAATCAGCCCCAGCATTTT.

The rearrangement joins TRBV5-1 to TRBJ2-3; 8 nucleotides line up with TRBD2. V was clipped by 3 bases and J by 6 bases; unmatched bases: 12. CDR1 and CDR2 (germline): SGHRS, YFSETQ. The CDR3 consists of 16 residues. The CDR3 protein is CASSSLAGRGGDTQYF. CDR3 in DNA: TGCGCCAGCAGCTCCCTAGCCGGGAGGGGTGGGGATACGCAGTATTTT.

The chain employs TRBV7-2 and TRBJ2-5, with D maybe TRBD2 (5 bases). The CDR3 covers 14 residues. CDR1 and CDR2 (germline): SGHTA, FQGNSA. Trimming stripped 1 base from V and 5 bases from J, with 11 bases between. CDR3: CASSLEGAIETQYF. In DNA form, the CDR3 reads TGTGCCAGCAGCTTAGAGGGAGCGATTGAGACCCAGTACTTC.

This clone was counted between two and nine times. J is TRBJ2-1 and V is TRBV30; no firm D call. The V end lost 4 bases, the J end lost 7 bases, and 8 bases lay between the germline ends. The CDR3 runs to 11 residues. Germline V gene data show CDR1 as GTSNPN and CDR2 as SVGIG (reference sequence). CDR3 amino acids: CAWTSWNEQFF. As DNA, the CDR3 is TGTGCCTGGACTAGTTGGAATGAGCAGTTCTTC.

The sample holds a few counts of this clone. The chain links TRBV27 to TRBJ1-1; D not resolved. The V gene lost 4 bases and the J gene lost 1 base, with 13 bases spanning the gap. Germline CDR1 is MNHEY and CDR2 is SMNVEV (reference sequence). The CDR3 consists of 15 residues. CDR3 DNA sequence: TGTGCCAGCAGTTATGCGACTGGGTGGAACACTGAAGCTTTCTTT. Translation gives CASSYATGWNTEAFF.

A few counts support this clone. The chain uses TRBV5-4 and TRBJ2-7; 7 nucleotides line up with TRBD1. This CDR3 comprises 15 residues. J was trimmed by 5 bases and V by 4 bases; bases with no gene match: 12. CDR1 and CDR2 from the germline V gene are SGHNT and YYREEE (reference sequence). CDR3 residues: CASSPPSRQGDEQYF. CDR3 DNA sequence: TGTGCCAGCAGCCCCCCCTCCAGACAGGGCGACGAGCAGTACTTC. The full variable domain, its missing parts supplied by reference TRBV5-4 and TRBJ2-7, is ETGVTQSPTHLIKTRGQQVTLRCSSQSGHNTVSWYQQALGQGPQFIFQYYREEENGRGNFPPRFSGLQFPNYSSELNVNALELDDSALYLCASSPPSRQGDEQYFGPGTRLTVT.

CDR3: CAISIGQMNTEAFF. CDR3 bases: TGTGCCATCAGTATCGGACAGATGAACACTGAAGCTTTCTTT. The chain links TRBV10-3 to TRBJ1-1, with D possibly matching TRBD1 (6 bases). The CDR3 is 14 residues long. The germline V gene encodes CDR1 ENHRY and CDR2 SYGVKD. With 5 bases removed from V and 0 bases from J, the gap between germline ends came to 10 bases.

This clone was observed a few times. CDR3 bases: TGTGCCAGCAGCCGGGACAGACGCACAGATACGCAGTATTTT. Amino acids: CASSRDRRTDTQYF. V usage is TRBV7-2 and J usage is TRBJ2-3; 7 positions agree with TRBD1. The germline V gene has CDR1 SGHTA and CDR2 FQGNSA. The CDR3 length is 14 residues. V dropped 5 bases and J dropped 1; count of bases not matched to a gene: 3. Filled out from reference TRBV7-2 and TRBJ2-3, the complete variable domain reads GAGVSQSPSNKVTEKGKDVELRCDPISGHTALYWYRQSLGQGLEFLIYFQGNSAPDKSGLPSDRFSAERTGGSVSTLTIQRTQQEDSAVYLCASSRDRRTDTQYFGPGTRLTVL.

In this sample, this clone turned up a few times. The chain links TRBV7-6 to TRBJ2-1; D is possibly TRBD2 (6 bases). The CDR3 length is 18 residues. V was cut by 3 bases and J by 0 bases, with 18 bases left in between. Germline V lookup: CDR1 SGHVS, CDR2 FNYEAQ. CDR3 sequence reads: CASSFSSGSRVSYNEQFF. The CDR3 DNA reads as TGTGCCAGCAGCTTCTCGAGCGGGTCGAGGGTCTCCTACAATGAGCAGTTCTTC.

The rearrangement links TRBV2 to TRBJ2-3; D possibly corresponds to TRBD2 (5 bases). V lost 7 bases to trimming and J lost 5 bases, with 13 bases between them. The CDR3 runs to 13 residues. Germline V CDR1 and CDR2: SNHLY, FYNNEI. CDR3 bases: TGTGCCAGCATCGGGGATCGTGGAGATACGCAGTATTTT. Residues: CASIGDRGDTQYF. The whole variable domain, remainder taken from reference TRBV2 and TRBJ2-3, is EPEVTQTPSHQVTQMGQEVILRCVPISNHLYFYWYRQILGQKVEFLVSFYNNEISEKSEIFDDQFSVERPDGSNFTLKIRSTKLEDSAMYFCASIGDRGDTQYFGPGTRLTVL.

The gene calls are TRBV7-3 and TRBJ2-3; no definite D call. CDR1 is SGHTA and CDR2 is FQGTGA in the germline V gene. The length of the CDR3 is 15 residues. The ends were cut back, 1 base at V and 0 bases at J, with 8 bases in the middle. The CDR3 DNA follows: TGTGCCAGCAGCTTAAGCGGTTTGAGCACAGATACGCAGTATTTT. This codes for CASSLSGLSTDTQYF.

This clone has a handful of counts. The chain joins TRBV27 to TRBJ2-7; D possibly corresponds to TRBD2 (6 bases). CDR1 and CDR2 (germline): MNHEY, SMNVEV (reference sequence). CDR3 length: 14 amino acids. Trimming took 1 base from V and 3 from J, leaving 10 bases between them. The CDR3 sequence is CASSLYGSNYEQYF. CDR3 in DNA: TGTGCCAGCAGTTTATACGGGAGTAACTACGAGCAGTACTTC.

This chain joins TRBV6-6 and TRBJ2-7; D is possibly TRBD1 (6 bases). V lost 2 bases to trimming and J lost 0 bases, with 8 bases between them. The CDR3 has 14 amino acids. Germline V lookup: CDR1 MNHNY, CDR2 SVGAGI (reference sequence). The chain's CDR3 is CASSYGQSSYEQYF. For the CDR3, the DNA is TGTGCCAGCAGTTACGGACAGAGCTCCTACGAGCAGTACTTC.

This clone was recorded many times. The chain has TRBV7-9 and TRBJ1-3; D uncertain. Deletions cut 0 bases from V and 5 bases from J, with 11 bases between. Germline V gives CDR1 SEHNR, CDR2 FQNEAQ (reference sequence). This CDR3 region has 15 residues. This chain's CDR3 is CASSLATRIRNTIYF. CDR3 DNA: TGTGCCAGCAGCTTAGCGACCAGGATCAGAAACACCATATATTTT. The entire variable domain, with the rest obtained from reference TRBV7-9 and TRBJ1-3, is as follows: DTGVSQNPRHKITKRGQNVTFRCDPISEHNRLYWYRQTLGQGPEFLTYFQNEAQLEKSRLLSDRFSAERPKGSFSTLEIQRTEQGDSAMYLCASSLATRIRNTIYFGEGSWLTVV.

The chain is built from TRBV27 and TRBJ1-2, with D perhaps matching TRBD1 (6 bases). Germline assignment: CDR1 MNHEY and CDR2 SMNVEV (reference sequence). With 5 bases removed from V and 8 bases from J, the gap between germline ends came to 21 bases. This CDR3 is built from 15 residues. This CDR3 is CASSGARNRVGGYTF. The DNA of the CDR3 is TGTGCCAGCAGTGGGGCCCGGAACAGGGTTGGAGGCTACACCTTC.

The CDR3 DNA is TGTGCCAGCAAACCCCTCGGGGGGAGCGAGCAGTACTTC. It encodes CASKPLGGSEQYF. The chain is built from TRBV7-6 and TRBJ2-7, with 7 bases aligning to TRBD2. Germline values: CDR1 SGHVS, CDR2 FNYEAQ. CDR3 length: 13 amino acids. V gave up 7 bases and J gave up 6 bases; unmatched junction bases: 9.

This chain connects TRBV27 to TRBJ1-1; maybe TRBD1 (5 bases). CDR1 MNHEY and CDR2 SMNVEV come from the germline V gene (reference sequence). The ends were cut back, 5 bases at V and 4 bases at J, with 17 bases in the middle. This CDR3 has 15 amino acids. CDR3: CASSGRGGVFTEAFF. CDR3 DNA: TGTGCCAGCAGTGGGCGCGGAGGGGTATTCACTGAAGCTTTCTTT.

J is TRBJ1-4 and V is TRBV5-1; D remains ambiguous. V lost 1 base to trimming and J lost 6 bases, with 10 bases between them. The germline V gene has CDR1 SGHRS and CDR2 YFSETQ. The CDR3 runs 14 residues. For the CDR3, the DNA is TGCGCCAGCAGCTTGACCATAGATGATGAAAAACTGTTTTTT. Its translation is CASSLTIDDEKLFF.

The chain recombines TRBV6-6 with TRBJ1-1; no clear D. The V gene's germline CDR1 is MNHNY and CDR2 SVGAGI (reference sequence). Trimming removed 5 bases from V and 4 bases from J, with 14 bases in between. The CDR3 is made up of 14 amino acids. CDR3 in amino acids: CASSALGSSTEAFF. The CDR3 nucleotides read TGTGCCAGCAGTGCATTAGGGAGTTCCACTGAAGCTTTCTTT.

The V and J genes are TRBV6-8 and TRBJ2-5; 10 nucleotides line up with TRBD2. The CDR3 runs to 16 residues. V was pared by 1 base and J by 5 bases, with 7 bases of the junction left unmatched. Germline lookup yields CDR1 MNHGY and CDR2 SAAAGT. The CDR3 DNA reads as TGTGCCAGCAGTTACTTAAGCGGGAGGGTCCGGGAGACCCAGTACTTC. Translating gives CASSYLSGRVRETQYF.

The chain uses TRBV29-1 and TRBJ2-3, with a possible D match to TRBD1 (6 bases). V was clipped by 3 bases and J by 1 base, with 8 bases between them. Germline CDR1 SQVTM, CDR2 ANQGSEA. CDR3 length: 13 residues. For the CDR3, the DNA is TGCAGCGTTGAGGGGGCTGGCACAGATACGCAGTATTTT. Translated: CSVEGAGTDTQYF.

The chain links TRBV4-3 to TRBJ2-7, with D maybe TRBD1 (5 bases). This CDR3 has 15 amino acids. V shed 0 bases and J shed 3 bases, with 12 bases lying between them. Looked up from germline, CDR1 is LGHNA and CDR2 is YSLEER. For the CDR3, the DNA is TGCGCCAGCAGCCAAGAGTTAAGGGGCTACTACGAGCAGTACTTC. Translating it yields CASSQELRGYYEQYF.

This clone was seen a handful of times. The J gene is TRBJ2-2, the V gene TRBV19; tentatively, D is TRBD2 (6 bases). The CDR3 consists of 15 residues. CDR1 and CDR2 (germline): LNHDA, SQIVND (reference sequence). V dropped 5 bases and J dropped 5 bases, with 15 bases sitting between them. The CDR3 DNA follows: TGTGCCAGTAGTCCGGGACTCTTGAGGACCGGGGAGCTGTTTTTT. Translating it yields CASSPGLLRTGELFF.

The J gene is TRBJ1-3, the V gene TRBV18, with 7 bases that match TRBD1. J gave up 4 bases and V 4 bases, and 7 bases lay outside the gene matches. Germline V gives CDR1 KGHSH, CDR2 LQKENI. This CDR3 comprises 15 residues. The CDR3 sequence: CASSLGRQGGNTIYF. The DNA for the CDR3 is TGTGCCAGCTCACTCGGCAGACAGGGAGGAAACACCATATATTTT.

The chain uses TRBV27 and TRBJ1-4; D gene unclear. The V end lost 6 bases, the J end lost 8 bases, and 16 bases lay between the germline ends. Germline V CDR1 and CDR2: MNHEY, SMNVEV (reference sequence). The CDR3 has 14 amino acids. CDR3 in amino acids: CASRAFPQKEKLFF. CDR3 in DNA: TGTGCCAGCAGGGCCTTCCCTCAGAAAGAAAAACTGTTTTTT.

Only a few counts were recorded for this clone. The CDR3 reads CASSEISGANVLTF. The CDR3 coding sequence is TGTGCCAGCAGTGAAATATCTGGGGCCAACGTCCTGACTTTC. The chain links TRBV2 to TRBJ2-6; D gene unclear. The CDR3 covers 14 residues. Germline loops: CDR1 SNHLY, CDR2 FYNNEI. Between the trimmed V and J ends, which lost 2 bases and 1 base, there was a span of 3 bases.

The CDR3 sequence: CASSLWGGISEKLFF. The CDR3 nucleotides are TGTGCCAGCAGTTTATGGGGGGGGATCAGCGAAAAACTGTTTTTT. The gene calls are TRBV28 and TRBJ1-4; D is possibly TRBD1 (5 bases). This CDR3 spans 15 amino acids. V was shortened by 0 bases and J by 8 bases, with 13 bases between the two germline ends. Looked up from germline, CDR1 is MDHEN and CDR2 is SYDVKM.

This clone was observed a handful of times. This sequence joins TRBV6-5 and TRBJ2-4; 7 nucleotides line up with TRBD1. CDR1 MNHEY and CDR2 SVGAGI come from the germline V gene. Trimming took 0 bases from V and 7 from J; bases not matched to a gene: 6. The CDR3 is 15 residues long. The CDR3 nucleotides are TGTGCCAGCAGTTACTCGAGGACAGGTGGCAACATTCAGTACTTC. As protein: CASSYSRTGGNIQYF.

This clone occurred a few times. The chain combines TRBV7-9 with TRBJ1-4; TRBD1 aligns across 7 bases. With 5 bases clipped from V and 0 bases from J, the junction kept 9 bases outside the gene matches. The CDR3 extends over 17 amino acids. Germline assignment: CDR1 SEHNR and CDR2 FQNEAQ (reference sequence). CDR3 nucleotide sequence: TGTGCCAGCAGCCCAAGCGCCCAGGGGGCAACTAATGAAAAACTGTTTTTT. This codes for CASSPSAQGATNEKLFF.

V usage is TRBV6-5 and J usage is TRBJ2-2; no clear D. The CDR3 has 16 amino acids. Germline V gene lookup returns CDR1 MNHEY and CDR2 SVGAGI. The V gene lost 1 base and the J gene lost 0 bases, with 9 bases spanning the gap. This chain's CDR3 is CASSYLGGANTGELFF. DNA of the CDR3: TGTGCCAGCAGTTACTTAGGCGGAGCGAACACCGGGGAGCTGTTTTTT.

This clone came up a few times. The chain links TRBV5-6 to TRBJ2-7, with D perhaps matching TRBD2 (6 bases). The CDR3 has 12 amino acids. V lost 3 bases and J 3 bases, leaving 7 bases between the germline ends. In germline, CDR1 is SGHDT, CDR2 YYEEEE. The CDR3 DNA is TGTGCCAGCAGCTCGACTAGCTACGAGCAGTACTTC. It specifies CASSSTSYEQYF.